This entry concerns a single T cell receptor (beta chain). Its antigen is not known. The data were taken from a study of post-analysis software for immune sequencing data. Study outcomes and limitations: TRBV5-6, TRBV5-1 and TRBV20-1 belonged to a set of roughly 5 TRBV segments that were more frequent in patients than controls. Batch-mates among the samples co-clustered strongly by F measure. Comparison with controls showed significantly lower normalized Chao1 diversity in multiple sclerosis patients.

This CDR3 is 13 amino acids long. CDR1 is SQVTM, CDR2 ANQGSEA, per germline. Trimming took off 6 bases at V and 1 base at J, with 13 bases between the two ends. Carried by the TCR beta cDNA libraries were unique molecular identifiers. Once about 0.95 to 10 million T cells were used, hundreds of thousands of cDNA molecules resulted. In TCRdb, the PCR reads were re-called with MiXCR into one record per CDR3 protein. Of hundreds of thousands of distinct CDR3 sequences in the sample, roughly 45% were seen once. The TCR originated in a girl aged 5-17 years with multiple sclerosis. The sample taken for sequencing was blood. The V gene is TRBV29-1, the J gene TRBJ2-7; D might be TRBD1 (5 bases). The CDR3 coding sequence is TGCAGCGTGGATGGACACGGTTCCTACGAGCAGTACTTC. It codes for CSVDGHGSYEQYF.